The sequence of this T cell receptor (beta chain) was determined in a study of control samples from healthy donors and cancer patients (dated by TCRdb to 2018 to 2020). The CDR3, from cysteine to phenylalanine, totals 13 residues. The kept DNA is CDR3 alone, 39 bases in frame from the first base. V and J lose 2 bases and 2 bases, and a span of 7 bases separates them. The germline V gene yields SGHRS for CDR1 and YFSETQ for CDR2. Details on this clone: Its antigen remains undetermined. Per-nucleotide qualities are absent, and no much larger clonotype sits a single base away.

Receptor amplification or capture employed the immunoSEQ multiplex PCR assay. The table comes from immuneACCESS by way of TCRdb, which keeps in-frame sequences with V and J called. Part of the clones is missing from these tables; in studies checked, under half for an unresolved V gene and the rest for unknown reasons. This sample is represented by 170,000 or so clones; almost 90% of them were singletons. Roughly 1.5% of the sample is taken by the ten largest. The origin of this receptor is a woman aged 50 to 65 in good health. Sequenced: blood. Rearrangement joined TRBV5-1 to TRBJ1-2; TRBD1 might be the D gene, on 5 matching bases. At the DNA level, the sequence is TGCGCCAGCAGCTTACAGGAAAACTATGGCTACACCTTC. This gives the protein CASSLQENYGYTF.